Listed below are T cell receptor beta chains from one sample, sequenced in a study of tumor-infiltrating lymphocytes in primary liver carcinoma. TCRdb independently ran MiXCR on the multiplex PCR reads; one entry per CDR3 protein. Among 150,000 to 200,000 distinct CDR3 sequences, 65% were seen once, and the ten largest hold approximately 6.6%. The specimen sequenced was peripheral blood. Source of these receptors: a woman aged 55-70 years with primary liver carcinoma and hepatitis B virus infection. CDR3s include the opening cysteine and the closing phenylalanine or tryptophan. Each record gives: clone size, V gene, J gene, D gene, CDR3 protein, CDR3 DNA. A D gene is named only where the DNA matches it firmly. Where a row states a size, it is once, few, many or the class of an expanded clone; other rows omit it.

>-|TRBV6-5|TRBJ2-6|-
CASRNYRAGISGANVLTF
TGTGCCAGCAGGAACTATAGGGCGGGAATCTCTGGGGCCAACGTCCTGACTTTC
>-|TRBV6-6|TRBJ1-2|-
CACSYTTDYGYTF
TGTGCCTGCAGTTACACAACGGACTATGGTTACACCTTC
>once|TRBV11-2|TRBJ2-7|TRBD2
CASSLVGRAGGPHGQYF
TGTGCCAGCAGCTTAGTTGGCCGAGCGGGAGGGCCACACGGGCAGTACTTC
>-|TRBV28|TRBJ2-7|TRBD1
CASSSEQGASNEQYF
TGTGCCAGCAGCTCCGAACAGGGGGCATCTAACGAGCAGTACTTC
>-|TRBV5-4|TRBJ1-2|-
CASNPDVLKVYGYTF
TGTGCCAGCAACCCAGACGTGTTAAAGGTCTATGGCTACACCTTC
>-|TRBV11-1|TRBJ1-2|-
CASSPDINYDYTF
TGTGCCAGCAGCCCGGACATTAACTATGACTACACCTTC
>-|TRBV28|TRBJ2-3|-
CASTEPLRGRGTQYF
TGTGCCAGCACCGAACCATTGAGGGGGCGGGGTACGCAGTATTTT
>once|TRBV6-5|TRBJ1-4|-
CASSHSTRGRVKLFF
TGTGCCAGCAGTCACTCCACGAGGGGGAGGGTAAAACTGTTTTTT
>-|TRBV6-1|TRBJ2-3|-
CASSDWADTQYF
TGTGCCAGCAGTGATTGGGCAGATACGCAGTATTTT
>-|TRBV28|TRBJ2-7|TRBD1
CASSTSSPGQVYEQYF
TGTGCCAGCAGCACATCATCTCCGGGACAGGTATACGAGCAATACTTC
>-|TRBV5-5|TRBJ2-1|TRBD2
CASSLTGTSGFNEQFF
TGTGCCAGCAGCTTAACCGGGACTAGCGGATTCAATGAGCAGTTCTTC
>-|TRBV18|TRBJ2-7|TRBD1
CASSPETGTYEQYF
TGTGCCAGCTCACCAGAGACAGGGACCTACGAGCAGTACTTC
>-|TRBV5-4|TRBJ2-5|TRBD2
CASSPALGGRRRETQYF
TGTGCCAGCTCTCCTGCCCTCGGCGGGAGAAGAAGAGAGACCCAGTACTTC